Each of the 2 T cell receptor beta chains below was sequenced from the same sample in a study of blood T cell repertoires in COVID-19. Profiled with immunoSEQ multiplex PCR; TCRdb holds only in-frame clones, not every one. The sample yields roughly 45,000 clones, roughly nine tenths seen once. The sample comprised peripheral blood. These receptors were taken from an older man with active COVID-19.

The chain recombines TRBV5-1 with TRBJ2-7; 10 nucleotides agree with TRBD1. This CDR3 has 15 residues. V lost 3 bases to trimming and J lost 3 bases; unmatched junction nucleotides: 6. In germline, CDR1 is SGHRS, CDR2 YFSETQ. The CDR3 sequence: CASSSRTGGFYEQYF. In nucleotides, the CDR3 is TGCGCCAGCAGCTCTCGGACAGGGGGGTTCTACGAGCAGTACTTC.

The V call is TRBV7-9, the J call TRBJ2-1; TRBD1 is a possible D gene (6 bases). CDR1 is SEHNR, CDR2 FQNEAQ, per germline (reference sequence). The CDR3 is 14 residues long. V was clipped by 7 bases and J by 5 bases, with 15 bases between them. CDR3 sequence: CASNQWDNNNEQFF. The CDR3 coding sequence is TGTGCCAGCAACCAGTGGGACAACAACAATGAGCAGTTCTTC.